The 30 T cell receptor beta chains reported below all come from one sample, sequenced in a study of T cell changes during pregnancy in multiple sclerosis. The method was immunoSEQ multiplex PCR; TCRdb's version includes in-frame clones alone and lacks a portion of them. The sample lists around 34,000 clones; 90% were seen once. The input for sequencing was CD8+ T cells from peripheral blood mononuclear cells, taken in the first trimester of pregnancy. These receptors originate from a female donor with multiple sclerosis, enrolled in a pregnancy study.

The gene calls are TRBV6-7 and TRBJ2-7; D uncertain. TRBV6-7 has ORF status, its function being uncertain. V gave up 6 bases and J gave up 1 base, with 4 bases separating them. This CDR3 has 11 amino acids. The CDR3 DNA reads as TGTGCCAGCAGCCCTTCCTACGAGCAGTACTTC. It specifies CASSPSYEQYF.

The CDR3 here is CASSQEREAPYEQYF. The CDR3 DNA sequence: TGTGCCAGCAGCCAAGAGCGGGAGGCCCCCTACGAGCAGTACTTC. The chain recombines TRBV4-2 with TRBJ2-7; 8 nucleotides align to TRBD2. V lost 0 bases to trimming and J lost 2 bases; unmatched junction nucleotides: 3. There are 15 residues in the CDR3. Per the germline V gene, CDR1 is LGHNA and CDR2 is YNFKEQ.

The J gene is TRBJ2-1, the V gene TRBV19, with D unclear. Trimming took 10 bases from V and 7 from J, leaving 11 bases between them. The CDR3 runs 11 residues. CDR1 LNHDA and CDR2 SQIVND come from the germline V gene (reference sequence). The CDR3 is CATSVYNEQFF. CDR3 nucleotide sequence: TGTGCCACTTCGGTTTATAATGAGCAGTTCTTC.

The rearrangement uses TRBV23-1 and TRBJ2-7; a possible D gene is TRBD2 (6 bases). TRBV23-1 is filed as an ORF, its function uncertain. The CDR3 contains 16 residues. V was shortened by 4 bases and J by 1 base, with 17 bases between the two germline ends. CDR3 sequence reads: CASSPPLRGVSYEQYF. The CDR3 bases are TGCGCCAGCAGTCCCCCCCTACGCGGGGTGTCCTACGAGCAGTACTTC.

V gene TRBV6-6 combines with J gene TRBJ2-7, with 8 bases matching TRBD2. This CDR3 comprises 15 residues. Per the germline V gene, CDR1 is MNHNY and CDR2 is SVGAGI (reference sequence). V lost 5 bases and J lost 0; bases outside the gene matches: 6. In nucleotides, the CDR3 is TGTGCCAGCAGTAACATTAGCGGGACCTCCTACGAGCAGTACTTC. It is translated as CASSNISGTSYEQYF.

The V gene is TRBV4-1, the J gene TRBJ1-1, with D unclear. This CDR3 spans 12 amino acids. Germline V gene data show CDR1 as MGHRA and CDR2 as YSYEKL. V lost 3 bases, J lost 6 bases, and 8 bases lay in between. CDR3 nucleotide sequence: TGCGCCAGCAGCCAGTCCGGGTCTGAAGCTTTCTTT. This translates into CASSQSGSEAFF.

This sequence joins TRBV5-4 and TRBJ2-1, with D possibly matching TRBD1 (6 bases). V dropped 3 bases and J dropped 8 bases, with 9 bases sitting between them. The V gene's germline CDR1 is SGHNT and CDR2 YYREEE (reference sequence). This CDR3 spans 12 amino acids. CDR3 amino acids: CASSSTGHEQFF. The DNA for the CDR3 is TGTGCCAGCAGCTCGACAGGCCATGAGCAGTTCTTC.

The chain employs TRBV7-9 and TRBJ1-5, with D perhaps TRBD1 (5 bases). Germline V gene lookup returns CDR1 SEHNR and CDR2 FQNEAQ (reference sequence). This CDR3 comprises 12 residues. Trimming cost V 6 bases and J 7 bases, with 10 bases left between them. The CDR3: CASSRGNQPQHF. CDR3 DNA sequence: TGTGCCAGCAGTAGGGGAAACCAGCCCCAGCATTTT.

The genes are TRBV2 and TRBJ2-1; the match to TRBD2 covers 7 bases. Germline loops: CDR1 SNHLY, CDR2 FYNNEI. This CDR3 comprises 15 residues. Trimming removed 9 bases from V and 2 bases from J; junction bases left unmatched: 10. The CDR3 nucleotides are TGTGCCAGAGGCCCATACAGCGGGACCTACAATGAGCAGTTCTTC. Translated: CARGPYSGTYNEQFF.

This chain uses TRBV5-1 with TRBJ2-3; unclear D gene. Germline lookup yields CDR1 SGHRS and CDR2 YFSETQ. The CDR3 is made up of 14 amino acids. Deletions cut 0 bases from V and 2 bases from J, with 7 bases between. The CDR3 sequence: CASSLVISTDTQYF. The CDR3 coding sequence is TGCGCCAGCAGCTTGGTTATTTCCACAGATACGCAGTATTTT.

This chain connects TRBV9 to TRBJ1-2; possible D gene TRBD1, 6 bases. This CDR3 comprises 13 residues. V was cut by 0 bases and J by 3 bases, with 6 bases left in between. From germline, CDR1 is SGDLS and CDR2 YYNGEE. The CDR3 sequence: CASSVGQDYGYTF. The CDR3 DNA reads as TGTGCCAGCAGCGTAGGACAGGACTATGGCTACACCTTC.

The chain has TRBV5-1 and TRBJ1-2, with TRBD1 matching over 7 bases. J gave up 6 bases and V 4 bases, and 9 bases lay outside the gene matches. Looked up from germline, CDR1 is SGHRS and CDR2 is YFSETQ. This CDR3 spans 14 amino acids. In nucleotides, the CDR3 is TGCGCCAGCAGCCCCACTGATGGACAGGATGGCTACACCTTC. This sequence encodes CASSPTDGQDGYTF.

V usage is TRBV19 and J usage is TRBJ2-7; D is perhaps TRBD2 (6 bases). Germline V gene sequence: CDR1 LNHDA, CDR2 SQIVND (reference sequence). V lost 3 bases and J 3 bases, leaving 15 bases between the germline ends. The CDR3 extends over 15 amino acids. The CDR3 spells CASSIGGGPFYEQYF. The CDR3 DNA reads as TGTGCCAGTAGTATCGGCGGAGGGCCCTTCTACGAGCAGTACTTC.

The rearrangement joins TRBV2 to TRBJ2-1; 11 positions agree with TRBD2. The CDR3 has 16 residues. V dropped 1 base and J dropped 6; count of bases not matched to a gene: 5. The germline V gene encodes CDR1 SNHLY and CDR2 FYNNEI. CDR3 DNA sequence: TGTGCCAGCAGTGAAGAACTAGCGGGGGATCCCAATGAGCAGTTCTTC. Protein: CASSEELAGDPNEQFF.

This clone was recorded only once. The sample carries other DNA sequences with the same CDR3. V is TRBV28 and J is TRBJ1-5; unclear D gene. Germline-derived CDR1 and CDR2 are MDHEN and SYDVKM. There are 13 residues in the CDR3. V lost 5 bases, J lost 1 base, and 6 bases lay in between. The CDR3 DNA reads as TGTGCCAGCAGTCTAGAAAGCAATCAGCCCCAGCATTTT. It is translated as CASSLESNQPQHF.

This chain connects TRBV7-8 to TRBJ1-4; the D is unclear. Germline loops: CDR1 SGHVS, CDR2 FQNEAQ. V shed 0 bases and J shed 5 bases, with 4 bases lying between them. The CDR3 runs to 13 residues. CDR3 region: CASSLARNEKLFF. The CDR3 nucleotides read TGTGCCAGCAGCTTAGCCAGAAATGAAAAACTGTTTTTT.

The chain links TRBV6-1 to TRBJ1-4, with D unclear. The V and J ends lost 3 bases and 5 bases respectively, with 13 bases between them. This CDR3 has 15 residues. Germline lookup yields CDR1 MNHNS and CDR2 SASEGT. The CDR3 spells CASSDGIPRNEKLFF. DNA of the CDR3: TGTGCCAGCAGTGATGGTATCCCTAGGAATGAAAAACTGTTTTTT.

The chain carries TRBV7-6 and TRBJ2-5; weak D call: TRBD1 (5 bases). Germline CDR1 reads SGHVS; CDR2 reads FNYEAQ. V was shortened by 1 base and J by 5 bases, with 14 bases between the two germline ends. This CDR3 is built from 15 residues. Here the CDR3 DNA reads TGTGCCAGCAGCTTAGGGACAAACCCCGGGGAGACCCAGTACTTC. Its protein product is CASSLGTNPGETQYF.

This chain's CDR3 is CASSTSTSGRLTDTQYF. The CDR3 DNA reads TGTGCCAGCAGCACCAGCACTAGCGGGAGGCTCACAGATACGCAGTATTTT. This chain connects TRBV7-9 to TRBJ2-3; 12 bases fit TRBD2. Per germline, CDR1 SEHNR and CDR2 FQNEAQ (reference sequence). Losses at the gene ends were 5 bases for V and 2 bases for J; bases not matched to a gene: 8. The CDR3 is made up of 17 amino acids.

The chain carries TRBV5-4 and TRBJ2-1, with D maybe TRBD2 (6 bases). This CDR3 region has 11 residues. CDR1 and CDR2 (germline): SGHNT, YYREEE (reference sequence). Trimming cost V 9 bases and J 10 bases, with 14 bases left between them. The CDR3 loop is CAIGVLAEQFF. The DNA of the CDR3 is TGTGCCATAGGGGTGCTAGCGGAGCAGTTCTTC. Based on the CDR3 plus reference TRBV5-4 and TRBJ2-1, the full variable domain is ETGVTQSPTHLIKTRGQQVTLRCSSQSGHNTVSWYQQALGQGPQFIFQYYREEENGRGNFPPRFSGLQFPNYSSELNVNALELDDSALYLCAIGVLAEQFFGPGTRLTVL.

The V gene is TRBV6-5, the J gene TRBJ2-5; 7 nucleotides match TRBD2. J lost 3 bases, V lost 2 bases, and 0 bases had no gene match. There are 13 residues in the CDR3. Germline V gene lookup returns CDR1 MNHEY and CDR2 SVGAGI. In nucleotides, the CDR3 is TGTGCCAGCAGTTACGCGGGAGAAGAGACCCAGTACTTC. It specifies CASSYAGEETQYF.

The J gene is TRBJ2-1, the V gene TRBV5-6; 13 bases match TRBD2. The CDR3 runs 17 residues. Germline lookup yields CDR1 SGHDT and CDR2 YYEEEE. The trim removed 3 bases at V and 7 bases at J, leaving 10 bases unmatched. CDR3 loop: CASSSGTSGNIGNEQFF. The DNA for the CDR3 is TGTGCCAGCAGCTCCGGGACTAGCGGGAACATTGGGAATGAGCAGTTCTTC.

The V and J genes are TRBV29-1 and TRBJ2-5; TRBD2 might be the D (6 bases). CDR3 length: 16 amino acids. Trimming left V 5 bases short and J 1 base short, with 20 bases between. Germline V gene lookup returns CDR1 SQVTM and CDR2 ANQGSEA. The CDR3 region has the DNA TGCAGCGTTTGGGGAGTACTAGCAGCGACCCAAGAGACCCAGTACTTC. Protein: CSVWGVLAATQETQYF. The whole variable domain, remainder taken from reference TRBV29-1 and TRBJ2-5, is SAVISQKPSRDICQRGTSLTIQCQVDSQVTMMFWYRQQPGQSLTLIATANQGSEATYESGFVIDKFPISRPNLTFSTLTVSNMSPEDSSIYLCSVWGVLAATQETQYFGPGTRLLVL.

The V and J genes are TRBV4-3 and TRBJ1-2, with 8 bases that match TRBD1. Germline-derived CDR1 and CDR2 are LGHNA and YSLEER. Trimming cost V 4 bases and J 8 bases; bases outside gene matches: 12. This CDR3 has 15 amino acids. CDR3 in amino acids: CASSPTVAGGDGYTF. As DNA, the CDR3 is TGCGCCAGCAGCCCCACAGTGGCAGGGGGCGACGGCTACACCTTC.

This chain links TRBV4-1 with TRBJ2-7; the D is unclear. The CDR3 is 16 amino acids. The germline gives CDR1 MGHRA, CDR2 YSYEKL. The germline V and J ends were trimmed by 0 bases and 0 bases, with 12 bases remaining between them. CDR3 region: CASSQDQNLPSYEQYF. The CDR3 DNA reads TGCGCCAGCAGCCAAGACCAGAACCTCCCCTCCTACGAGCAGTACTTC.

The chain is built from TRBV27 and TRBJ2-7, with 9 bases aligning to TRBD2. Trimming removed 8 bases from V and 3 bases from J; junction bases left unmatched: 8. Germline CDR1 MNHEY, CDR2 SMNVEV (reference sequence). This CDR3 spans 14 amino acids. The CDR3 spells CASSGTSFHYEQYF. The CDR3 nucleotides are TGTGCCAGCTCCGGGACTAGCTTTCACTACGAGCAGTACTTC.

The V and J genes are TRBV6-5 and TRBJ2-7; TRBD2 agrees at 11 bases. The germline gives CDR1 MNHEY, CDR2 SVGAGI. CDR3 size: 15 residues. Trimming at V came to 4 bases and at J to 2 bases, leaving 4 bases not matched to a gene. The DNA for the CDR3 is TGTGCCAGCAGTTCGGGACTAGCGGTTACCTACGAGCAGTACTTC. Encoded protein: CASSSGLAVTYEQYF.

The rearrangement joins TRBV11-2 to TRBJ2-7; D is perhaps TRBD1 (6 bases). This CDR3 is 15 amino acids long. Trimming removed 5 bases at V and 0 bases at J, with 14 bases between. The V gene's germline CDR1 is SGHAT and CDR2 FQNNGV. The CDR3 sequence is CASSDSGTLSYEQYF. DNA of the CDR3: TGTGCCAGCAGCGACTCCGGGACACTCTCCTACGAGCAGTACTTC.

The rearrangement uses TRBV27 and TRBJ2-2; TRBD1 matches 7 bases. Germline CDR1 is MNHEY and CDR2 is SMNVEV (reference sequence). The CDR3 is 15 amino acids. The junction had 5 bases not matched to a gene; V was cut back by 5 bases and J by 2 bases. For the CDR3, the DNA is TGTGCCAGCAGTCCCGGGACAGCAAACACCGGGGAGCTGTTTTTT. Translated, it gives CASSPGTANTGELFF.

This chain connects TRBV9 to TRBJ2-1; 8 bases match TRBD2. J lost 6 bases, V lost 3 bases, and 8 bases had no gene match. In germline, CDR1 is SGDLS, CDR2 YYNGEE. The CDR3 extends over 15 amino acids. CDR3 amino acids: CASSALGGTSNEQFF. The DNA for the CDR3 is TGTGCCAGCAGCGCCCTTGGGGGGACTAGCAATGAGCAGTTCTTC.